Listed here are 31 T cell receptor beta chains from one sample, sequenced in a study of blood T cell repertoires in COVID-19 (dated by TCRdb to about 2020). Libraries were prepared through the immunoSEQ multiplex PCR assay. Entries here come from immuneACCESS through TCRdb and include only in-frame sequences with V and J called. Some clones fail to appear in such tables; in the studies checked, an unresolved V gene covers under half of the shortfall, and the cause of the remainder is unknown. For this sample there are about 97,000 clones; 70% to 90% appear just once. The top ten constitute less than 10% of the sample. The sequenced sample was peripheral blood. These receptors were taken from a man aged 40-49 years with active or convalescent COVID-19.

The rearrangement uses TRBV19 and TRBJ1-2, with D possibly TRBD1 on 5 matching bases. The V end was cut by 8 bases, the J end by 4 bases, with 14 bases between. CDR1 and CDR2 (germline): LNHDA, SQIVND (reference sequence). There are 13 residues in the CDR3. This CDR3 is CASHATGGYGYTF. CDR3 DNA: TGTGCCAGTCACGCGACGGGGGGCTATGGCTACACCTTC. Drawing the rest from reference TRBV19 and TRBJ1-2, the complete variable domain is DGGITQSPKYLFRKEGQNVTLSCEQNLNHDAMYWYRQDPGQGLRLIYYSQIVNDFQKGDIAEGYSVSREKKESFPLTVTSAQKNPTAFYLCASHATGGYGYTFGSGTRLTVV.

The CDR3: CASSPREGRNTIYF. CDR3 nucleotides: TGTGCCAGCTCACCGAGGGAGGGGAGAAACACCATATATTTT. The chain couples TRBV18 to TRBJ1-3, with a possible D match to TRBD1 (5 bases). The CDR3 contains 14 residues. The germline gives CDR1 KGHSH, CDR2 LQKENI. Trimming removed 3 bases from V and 5 bases from J, with 11 bases in between.

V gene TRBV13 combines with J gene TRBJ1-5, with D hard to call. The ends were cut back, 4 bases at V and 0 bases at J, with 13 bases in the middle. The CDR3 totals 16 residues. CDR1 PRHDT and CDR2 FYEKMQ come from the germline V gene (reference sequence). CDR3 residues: CASSSRRENSNQPQHF. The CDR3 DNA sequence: TGTGCCAGCAGCTCCCGACGGGAAAATAGCAATCAGCCCCAGCATTTT.

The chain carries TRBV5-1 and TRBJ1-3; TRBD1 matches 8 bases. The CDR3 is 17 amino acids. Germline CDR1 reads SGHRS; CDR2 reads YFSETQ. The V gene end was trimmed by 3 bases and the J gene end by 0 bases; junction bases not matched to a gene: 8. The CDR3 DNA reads TGCGCCAGCAGCTCTACAGGGGGAGTGAGCTCTGGAAACACCATATATTTT. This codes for CASSSTGGVSSGNTIYF.

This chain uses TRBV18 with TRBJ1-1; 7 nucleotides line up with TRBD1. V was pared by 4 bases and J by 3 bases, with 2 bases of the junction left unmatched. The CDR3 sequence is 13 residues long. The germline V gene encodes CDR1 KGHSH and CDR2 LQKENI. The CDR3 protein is CASSQGADTEAFF. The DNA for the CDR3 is TGTGCCAGCTCACAGGGGGCAGACACTGAAGCTTTCTTT.

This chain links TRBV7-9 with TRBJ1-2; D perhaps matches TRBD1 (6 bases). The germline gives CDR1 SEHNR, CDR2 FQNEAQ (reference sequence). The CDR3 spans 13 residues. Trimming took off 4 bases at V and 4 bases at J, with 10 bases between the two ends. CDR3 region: CASSSTGSYGYTF. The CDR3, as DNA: TGTGCCAGCAGCTCTACAGGGTCCTATGGCTACACCTTC. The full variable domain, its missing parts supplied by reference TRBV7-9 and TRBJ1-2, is DTGVSQNPRHKITKRGQNVTFRCDPISEHNRLYWYRQTLGQGPEFLTYFQNEAQLEKSRLLSDRFSAERPKGSFSTLEIQRTEQGDSAMYLCASSSTGSYGYTFGSGTRLTVV.

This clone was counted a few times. The CDR3 nucleotides read TGTGCCAGTAGGACGCCCCGGGGGGCGCAAGGAAACACCATATATTTT. This codes for CASRTPRGAQGNTIYF. The chain recombines TRBV19 with TRBJ1-3; D is possibly TRBD1 (6 bases). V lost 6 bases and J 4 bases, leaving 19 bases between the germline ends. Germline V gives CDR1 LNHDA, CDR2 SQIVND (reference sequence). This CDR3 region has 16 residues.

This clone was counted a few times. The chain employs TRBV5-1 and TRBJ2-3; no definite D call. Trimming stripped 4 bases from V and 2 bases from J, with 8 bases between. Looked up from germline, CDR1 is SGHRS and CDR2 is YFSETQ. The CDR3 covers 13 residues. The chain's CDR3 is CASSGSYTDTQYF. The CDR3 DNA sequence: TGCGCCAGCAGCGGTAGCTACACAGATACGCAGTATTTT.

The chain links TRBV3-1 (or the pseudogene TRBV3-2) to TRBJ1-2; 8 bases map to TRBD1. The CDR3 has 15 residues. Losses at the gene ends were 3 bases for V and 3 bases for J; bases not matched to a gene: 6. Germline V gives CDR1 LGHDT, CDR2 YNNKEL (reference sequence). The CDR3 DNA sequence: TGTGCCAGCAGCCAGCGACAGGGGATCGACTATGGCTACACCTTC. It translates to CASSQRQGIDYGYTF.

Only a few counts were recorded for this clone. CDR3 sequence (DNA): TGTGCCAGCAGCCCAGGGACAAAAAACATTCAGTACTTC. Translating gives CASSPGTKNIQYF. The chain couples TRBV7-9 to TRBJ2-4; D is perhaps TRBD1 (6 bases). The germline CDR1 and CDR2 sequences are SEHNR and FQNEAQ (reference sequence). There are 13 residues in the CDR3. The ends were cut back, 5 bases at V and 4 bases at J, with 9 bases in the middle.

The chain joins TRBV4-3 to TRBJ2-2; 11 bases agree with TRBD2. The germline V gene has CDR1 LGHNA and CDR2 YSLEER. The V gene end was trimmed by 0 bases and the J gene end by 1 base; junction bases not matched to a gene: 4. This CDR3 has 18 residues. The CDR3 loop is CASSQDYGLAGNTGELFF. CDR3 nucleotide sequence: TGCGCCAGCAGCCAAGATTACGGACTAGCGGGGAACACCGGGGAGCTGTTTTTT.

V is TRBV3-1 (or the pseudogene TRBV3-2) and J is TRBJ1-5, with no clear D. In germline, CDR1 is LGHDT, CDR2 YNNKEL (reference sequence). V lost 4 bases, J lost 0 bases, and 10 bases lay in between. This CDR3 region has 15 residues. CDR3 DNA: TGTGCCAGCAGCCCCTCACCCTATAGCAATCAGCCCCAGCATTTT. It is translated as CASSPSPYSNQPQHF.

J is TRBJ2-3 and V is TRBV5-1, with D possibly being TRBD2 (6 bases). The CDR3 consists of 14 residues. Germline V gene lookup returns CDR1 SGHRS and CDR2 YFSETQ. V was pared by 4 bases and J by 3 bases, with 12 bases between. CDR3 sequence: CASSRREPTDTQYF. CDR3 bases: TGCGCCAGCAGCCGCCGGGAGCCAACAGATACGCAGTATTTT.

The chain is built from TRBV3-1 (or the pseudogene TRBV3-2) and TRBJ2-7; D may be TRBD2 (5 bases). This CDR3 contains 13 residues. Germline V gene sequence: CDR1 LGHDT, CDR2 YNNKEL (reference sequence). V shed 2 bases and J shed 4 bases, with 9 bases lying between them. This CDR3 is CASSQLRGYEQYF. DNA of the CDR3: TGTGCCAGCAGCCAATTACGGGGATACGAGCAGTACTTC.

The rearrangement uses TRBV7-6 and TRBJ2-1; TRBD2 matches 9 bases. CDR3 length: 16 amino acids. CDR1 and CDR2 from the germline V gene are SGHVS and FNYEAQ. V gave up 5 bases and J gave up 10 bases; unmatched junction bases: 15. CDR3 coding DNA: TGTGCCAGCAGCACGTACCAGATAGCGGGGGTCCCCGAGCAGTTCTTC. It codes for CASSTYQIAGVPEQFF.

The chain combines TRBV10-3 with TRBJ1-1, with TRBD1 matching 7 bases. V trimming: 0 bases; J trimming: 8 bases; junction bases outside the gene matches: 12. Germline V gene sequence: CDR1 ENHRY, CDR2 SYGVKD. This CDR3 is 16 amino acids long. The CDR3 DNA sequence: TGTGCCATCAGTGAGTCCCCCGGACAGGTCGCAGCAGAAGCTTTCTTT. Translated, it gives CAISESPGQVAAEAFF.

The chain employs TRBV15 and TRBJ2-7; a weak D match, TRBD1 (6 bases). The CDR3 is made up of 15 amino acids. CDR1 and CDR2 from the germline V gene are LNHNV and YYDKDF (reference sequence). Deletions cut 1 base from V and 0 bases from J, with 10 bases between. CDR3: CATSRGDILSYEQYF. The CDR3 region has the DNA TGTGCCACCAGCAGAGGGGACATCCTCTCCTACGAGCAGTACTTC.

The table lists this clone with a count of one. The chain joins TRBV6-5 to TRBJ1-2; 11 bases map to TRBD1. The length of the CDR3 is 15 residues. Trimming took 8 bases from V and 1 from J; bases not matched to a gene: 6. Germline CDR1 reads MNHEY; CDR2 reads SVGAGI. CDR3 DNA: TGTGCCAGCGTCGGGACAGGGGGTTTTAACTATGGCTACACCTTC. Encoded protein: CASVGTGGFNYGYTF.

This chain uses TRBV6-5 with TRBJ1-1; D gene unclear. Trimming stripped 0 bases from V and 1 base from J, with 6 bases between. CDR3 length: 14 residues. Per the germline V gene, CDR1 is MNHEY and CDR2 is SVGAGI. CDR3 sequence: CASSYSHRNTEAFF. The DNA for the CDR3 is TGTGCCAGCAGTTACTCGCACAGGAACACTGAAGCTTTCTTT.

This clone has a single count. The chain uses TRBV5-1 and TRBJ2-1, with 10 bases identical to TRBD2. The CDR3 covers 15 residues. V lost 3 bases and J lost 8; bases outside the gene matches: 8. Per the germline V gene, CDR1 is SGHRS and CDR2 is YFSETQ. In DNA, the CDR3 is TGCGCCAGCAGCTCAAGGACTAGCGGCGTCGATGAGCAGTTCTTC. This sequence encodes CASSSRTSGVDEQFF.

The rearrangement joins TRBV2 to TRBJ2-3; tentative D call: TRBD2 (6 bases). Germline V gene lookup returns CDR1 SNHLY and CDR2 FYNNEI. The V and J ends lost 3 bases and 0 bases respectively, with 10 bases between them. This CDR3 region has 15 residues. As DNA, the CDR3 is TGTGCCAGCAGTGACCGCGGGGCTAGCACAGATACGCAGTATTTT. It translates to CASSDRGASTDTQYF.

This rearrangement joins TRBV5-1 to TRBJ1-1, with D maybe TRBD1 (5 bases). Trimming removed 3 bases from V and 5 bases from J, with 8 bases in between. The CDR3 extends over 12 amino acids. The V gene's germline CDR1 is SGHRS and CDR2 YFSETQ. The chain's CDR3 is CASSSPGTEAFF. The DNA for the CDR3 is TGCGCCAGCAGCTCTCCAGGGACTGAAGCTTTCTTT.

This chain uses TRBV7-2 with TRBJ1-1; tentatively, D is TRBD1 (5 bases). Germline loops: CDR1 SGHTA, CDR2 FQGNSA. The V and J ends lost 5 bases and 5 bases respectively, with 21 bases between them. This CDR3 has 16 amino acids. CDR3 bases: TGTGCCAGCAGCCCAGGTAGGGGTCAGTTTGGGACTGAAGCTTTCTTT. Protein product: CASSPGRGQFGTEAFF.

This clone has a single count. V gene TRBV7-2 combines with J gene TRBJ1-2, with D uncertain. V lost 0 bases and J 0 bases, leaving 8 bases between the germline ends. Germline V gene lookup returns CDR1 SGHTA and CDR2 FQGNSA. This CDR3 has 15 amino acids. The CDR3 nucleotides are TGTGCCAGCAGCTTAGCTGTGGGAGCTAACTATGGCTACACCTTC. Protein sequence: CASSLAVGANYGYTF.

Written as DNA, the CDR3 is TGTGCCATCAGTGAGGGACAGGGGGGCAATCAGCCCCAGCATTTT. Protein: CAISEGQGGNQPQHF. The chain couples TRBV10-3 to TRBJ1-5, with 10 bases lining up with TRBD1. V dropped 2 bases and J dropped 2; count of bases not matched to a gene: 0. This CDR3 spans 15 amino acids. Looked up from germline, CDR1 is ENHRY and CDR2 is SYGVKD.

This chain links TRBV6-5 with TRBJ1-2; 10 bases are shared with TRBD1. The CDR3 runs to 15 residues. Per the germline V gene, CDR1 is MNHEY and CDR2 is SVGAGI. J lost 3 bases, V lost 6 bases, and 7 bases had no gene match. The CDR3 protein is CASRVGQGGDYGYTF. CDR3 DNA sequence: TGTGCCAGCAGGGTAGGACAGGGGGGTGACTATGGCTACACCTTC.

The CDR3 loop reads CSVEQAPRTEAFF. CDR3 in DNA: TGCAGCGTTGAACAGGCTCCCCGCACTGAAGCTTTCTTT. This sequence joins TRBV29-1 and TRBJ1-1; no reliable D call. The ends were cut back, 2 bases at V and 4 bases at J, with 11 bases in the middle. Germline CDR1 and CDR2: SQVTM and ANQGSEA. The CDR3 spans 13 residues. Using reference TRBV29-1 and TRBJ1-1 for the parts outside the CDR3, the full variable domain is SAVISQKPSRDICQRGTSLTIQCQVDSQVTMMFWYRQQPGQSLTLIATANQGSEATYESGFVIDKFPISRPNLTFSTLTVSNMSPEDSSIYLCSVEQAPRTEAFFGQGTRLTVV.

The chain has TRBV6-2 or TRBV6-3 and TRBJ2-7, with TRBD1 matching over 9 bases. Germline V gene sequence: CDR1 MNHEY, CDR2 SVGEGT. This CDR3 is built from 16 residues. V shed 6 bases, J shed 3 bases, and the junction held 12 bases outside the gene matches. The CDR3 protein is CASSRQVDRGNYEQYF. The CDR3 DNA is TGTGCCAGCAGCAGGCAAGTCGACAGGGGGAACTACGAGCAGTACTTC.

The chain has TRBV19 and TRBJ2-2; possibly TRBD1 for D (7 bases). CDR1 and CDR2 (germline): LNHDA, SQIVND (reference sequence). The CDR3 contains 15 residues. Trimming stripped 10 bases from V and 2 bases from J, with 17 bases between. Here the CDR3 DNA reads TGTGCCACGGCAGGGGGGACCCTCAACACCGGGGAGCTGTTTTTT. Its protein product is CATAGGTLNTGELFF.

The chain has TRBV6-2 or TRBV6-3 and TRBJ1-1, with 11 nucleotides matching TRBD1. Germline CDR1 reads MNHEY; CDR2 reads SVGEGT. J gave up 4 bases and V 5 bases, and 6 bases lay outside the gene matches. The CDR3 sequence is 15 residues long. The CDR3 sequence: CASSGAGTGGTEAFF. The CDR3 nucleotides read TGTGCCAGCAGTGGTGCCGGGACAGGGGGCACTGAAGCTTTCTTT.

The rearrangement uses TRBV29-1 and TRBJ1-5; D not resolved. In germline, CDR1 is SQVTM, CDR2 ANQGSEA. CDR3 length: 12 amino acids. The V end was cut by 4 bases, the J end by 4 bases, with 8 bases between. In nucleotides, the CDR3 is TGCAGCGTTGGGGCGCAAAATCAGCCCCAGCATTTT. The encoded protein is CSVGAQNQPQHF.